The text below deals with one T cell receptor (beta chain). CDR1 is MDHEN, CDR2 SYDVKM, per germline. The CDR3 totals 16 residues. With 5 bases clipped from V and 3 bases from J, the junction kept 13 bases outside the gene matches. This sample was included in a study of blood T cells in healthy people across ages. A J-beta primer mix and a sample-barcoded 5' primer were used in a second PCR of roughly 7 to 12 cycles. Each cDNA was tagged by a template-switch adaptor containing 12 random nucleotides. TCRdb used MiXCR to reprocess the 5' RACE reads, holding one entry per CDR3 protein. In the table there are around 1,800,000 distinct CDR3 sequences, about two fifths of which are singletons.

The chain recombines TRBV28 with TRBJ2-7, with 7 bases fitting TRBD1. Sequenced: blood. The TCR was taken from a human donor in good health. Written as DNA, the CDR3 is TGTGCCAGCAGTCCCAGAACAGGGGCAAAAAACTACGAGCAGTACTTC. As protein: CASSPRTGAKNYEQYF.